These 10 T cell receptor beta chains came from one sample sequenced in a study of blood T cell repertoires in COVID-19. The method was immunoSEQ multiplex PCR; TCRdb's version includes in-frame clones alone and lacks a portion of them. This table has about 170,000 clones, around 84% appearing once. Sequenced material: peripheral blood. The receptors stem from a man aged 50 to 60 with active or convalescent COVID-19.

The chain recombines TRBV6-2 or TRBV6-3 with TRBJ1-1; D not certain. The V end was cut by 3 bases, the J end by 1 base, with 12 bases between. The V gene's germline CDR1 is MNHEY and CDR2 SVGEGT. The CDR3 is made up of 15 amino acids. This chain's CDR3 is CASSYGWRKNTEAFF. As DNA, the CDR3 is TGTGCCAGCAGTTATGGTTGGAGAAAGAACACTGAAGCTTTCTTT.

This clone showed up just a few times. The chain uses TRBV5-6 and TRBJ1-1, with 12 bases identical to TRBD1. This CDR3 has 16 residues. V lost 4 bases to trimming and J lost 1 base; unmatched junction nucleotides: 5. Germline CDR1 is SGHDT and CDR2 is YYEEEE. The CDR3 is CASSGTGGLRNTEAFF. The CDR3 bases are TGTGCCAGCAGCGGGACAGGGGGCCTTAGGAACACTGAAGCTTTCTTT.

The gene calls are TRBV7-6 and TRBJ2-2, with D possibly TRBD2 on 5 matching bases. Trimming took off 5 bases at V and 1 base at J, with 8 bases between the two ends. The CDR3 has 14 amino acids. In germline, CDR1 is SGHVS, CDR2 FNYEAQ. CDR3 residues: CASSPGLNTGELFF. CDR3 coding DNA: TGTGCCAGCAGCCCTGGACTGAACACCGGGGAGCTGTTTTTT.

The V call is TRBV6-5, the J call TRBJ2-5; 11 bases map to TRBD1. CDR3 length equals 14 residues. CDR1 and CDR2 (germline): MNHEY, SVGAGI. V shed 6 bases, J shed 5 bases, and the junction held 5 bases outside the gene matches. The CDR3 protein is CASSGQGALETQYF. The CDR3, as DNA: TGTGCCAGCAGCGGACAGGGGGCGCTTGAGACCCAGTACTTC.

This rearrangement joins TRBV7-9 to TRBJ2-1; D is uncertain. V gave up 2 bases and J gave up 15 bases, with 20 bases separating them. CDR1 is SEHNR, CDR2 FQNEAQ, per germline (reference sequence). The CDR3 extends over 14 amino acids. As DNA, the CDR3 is TGTGCCAGCAGCTTAAATACTAACCTCGATAGCACGTTCTTC. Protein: CASSLNTNLDSTFF.

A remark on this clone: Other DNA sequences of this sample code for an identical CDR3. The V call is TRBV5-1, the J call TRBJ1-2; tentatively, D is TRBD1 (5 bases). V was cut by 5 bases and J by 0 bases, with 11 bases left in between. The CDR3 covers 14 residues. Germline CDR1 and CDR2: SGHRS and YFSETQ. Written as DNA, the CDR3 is TGCGCCAGCAGTTACGACAGTTCTAACTATGGCTACACCTTC. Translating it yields CASSYDSSNYGYTF.

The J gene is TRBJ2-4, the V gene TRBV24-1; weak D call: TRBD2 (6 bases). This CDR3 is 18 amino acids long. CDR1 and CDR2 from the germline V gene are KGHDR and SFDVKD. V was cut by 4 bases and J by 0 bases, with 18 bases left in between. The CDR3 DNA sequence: TGTGCCACCAGTGACGCCCACTCAGCGGGCCTAGCCAAAAACATTCAGTACTTC. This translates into CATSDAHSAGLAKNIQYF.

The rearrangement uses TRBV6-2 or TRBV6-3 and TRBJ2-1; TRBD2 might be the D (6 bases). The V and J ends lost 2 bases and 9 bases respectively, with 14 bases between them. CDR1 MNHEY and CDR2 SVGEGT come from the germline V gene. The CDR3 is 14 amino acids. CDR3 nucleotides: TGTGCCAGCAGTTACGGAGGGCCTATGGGTGAGCAGTTCTTC. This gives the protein CASSYGGPMGEQFF.

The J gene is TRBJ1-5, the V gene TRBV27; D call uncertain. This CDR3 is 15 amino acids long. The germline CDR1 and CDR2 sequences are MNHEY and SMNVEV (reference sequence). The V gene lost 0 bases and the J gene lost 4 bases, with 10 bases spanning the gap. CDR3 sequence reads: CASSLSWALNQPQHF. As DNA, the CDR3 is TGTGCCAGCAGTTTATCCTGGGCATTAAATCAGCCCCAGCATTTT.

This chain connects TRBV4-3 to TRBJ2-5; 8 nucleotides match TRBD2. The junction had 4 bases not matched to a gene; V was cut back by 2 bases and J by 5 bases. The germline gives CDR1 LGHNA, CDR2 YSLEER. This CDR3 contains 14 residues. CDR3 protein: CASSQLAGGETQYF. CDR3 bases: TGCGCCAGCAGCCAACTAGCGGGTGGGGAGACCCAGTACTTC.